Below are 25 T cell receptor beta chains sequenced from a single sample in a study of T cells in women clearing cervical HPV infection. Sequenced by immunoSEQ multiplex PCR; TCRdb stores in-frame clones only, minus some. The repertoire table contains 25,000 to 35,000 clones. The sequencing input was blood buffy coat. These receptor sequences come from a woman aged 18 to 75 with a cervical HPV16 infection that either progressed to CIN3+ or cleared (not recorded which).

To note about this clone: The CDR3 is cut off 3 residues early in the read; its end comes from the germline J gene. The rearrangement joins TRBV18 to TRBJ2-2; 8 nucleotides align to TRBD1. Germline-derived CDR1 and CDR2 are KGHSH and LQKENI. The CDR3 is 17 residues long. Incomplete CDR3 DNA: TGTGCCAGCTCATTGGACAGGGCCAGCTCTGGGGCCAACGTG. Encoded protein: CASSLDRASSGANV. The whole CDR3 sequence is CASSLDRASSGANVLFF.

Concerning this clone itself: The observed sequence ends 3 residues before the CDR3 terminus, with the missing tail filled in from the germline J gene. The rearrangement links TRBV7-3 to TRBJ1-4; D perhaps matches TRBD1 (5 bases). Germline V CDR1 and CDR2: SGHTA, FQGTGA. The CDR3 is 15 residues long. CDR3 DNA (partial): TGTGCCAGCAGCTTAACCAGGGCTGGGGCCAACGTA. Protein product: CASSLTRAGANV. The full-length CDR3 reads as CASSLTRAGANVLFF.

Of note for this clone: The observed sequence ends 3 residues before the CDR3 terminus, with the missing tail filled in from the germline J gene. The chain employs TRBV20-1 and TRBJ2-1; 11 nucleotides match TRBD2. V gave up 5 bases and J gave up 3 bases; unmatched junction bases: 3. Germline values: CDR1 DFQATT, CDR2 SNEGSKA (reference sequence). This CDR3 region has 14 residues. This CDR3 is CSAHGLAGYNEQFF. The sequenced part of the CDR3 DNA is TGCAGTGCTCACGGACTAGCGGGCTACAATGAG.

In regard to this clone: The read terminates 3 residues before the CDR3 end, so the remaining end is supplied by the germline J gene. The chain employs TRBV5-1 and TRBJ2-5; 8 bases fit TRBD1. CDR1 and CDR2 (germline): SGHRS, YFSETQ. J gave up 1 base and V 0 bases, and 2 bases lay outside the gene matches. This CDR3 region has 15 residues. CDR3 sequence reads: CASSLVGQVQETQYF. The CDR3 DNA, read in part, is TGCGCCAGCAGCTTGGTGGGACAGGTCCAAGAGACC.

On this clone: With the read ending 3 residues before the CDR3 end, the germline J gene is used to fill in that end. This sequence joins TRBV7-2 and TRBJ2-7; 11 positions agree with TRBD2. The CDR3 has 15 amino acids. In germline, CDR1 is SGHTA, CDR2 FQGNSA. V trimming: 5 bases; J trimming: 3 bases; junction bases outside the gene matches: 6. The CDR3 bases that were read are TGTGCCAGCAGCAGCTCCGGGACTAGCGGCTACGAG. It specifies CASSSSGTSGYE. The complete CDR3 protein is CASSSSGTSGYEQYF. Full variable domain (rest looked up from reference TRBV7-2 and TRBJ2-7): GAGVSQSPSNKVTEKGKDVELRCDPISGHTALYWYRQSLGQGLEFLIYFQGNSAPDKSGLPSDRFSAERTGGSVSTLTIQRTQQEDSAVYLCASSSSGTSGYEQYFGPGTRLTVT.

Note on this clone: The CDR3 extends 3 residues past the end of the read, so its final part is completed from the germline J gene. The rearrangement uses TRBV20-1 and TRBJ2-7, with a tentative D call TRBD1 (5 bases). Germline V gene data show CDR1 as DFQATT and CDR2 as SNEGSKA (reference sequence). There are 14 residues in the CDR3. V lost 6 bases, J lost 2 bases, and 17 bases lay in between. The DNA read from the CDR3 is TGCAGTGCCCAAGACAGATCTTCTACCTACGAG. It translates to CSAQDRSSTYE. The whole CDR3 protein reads CSAQDRSSTYEQYF.

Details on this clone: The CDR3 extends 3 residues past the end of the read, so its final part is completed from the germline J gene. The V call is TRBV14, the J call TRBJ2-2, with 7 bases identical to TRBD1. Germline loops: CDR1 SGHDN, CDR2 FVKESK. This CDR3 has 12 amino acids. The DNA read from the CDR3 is TGTGCCAGCAGCCAGGACAGGCTAAAG. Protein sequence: CASSQDRLK. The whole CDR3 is CASSQDRLKLFF.

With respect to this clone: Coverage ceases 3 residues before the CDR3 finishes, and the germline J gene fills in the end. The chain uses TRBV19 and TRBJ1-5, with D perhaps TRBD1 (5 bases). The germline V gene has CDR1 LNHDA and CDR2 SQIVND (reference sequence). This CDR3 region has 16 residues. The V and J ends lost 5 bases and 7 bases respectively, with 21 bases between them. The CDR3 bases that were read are TGTGCCAGTAGTTACGGCGGAGGCCAGGGAGGCCAGCCC. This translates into CASSYGGGQGGQP. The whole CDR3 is CASSYGGGQGGQPQHF.

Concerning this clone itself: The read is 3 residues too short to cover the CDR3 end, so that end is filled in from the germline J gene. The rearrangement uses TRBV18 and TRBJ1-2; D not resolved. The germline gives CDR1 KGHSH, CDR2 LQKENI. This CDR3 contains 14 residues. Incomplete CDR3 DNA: TGTGCCAGCTCACCCGGTCTCAACACAGATACC. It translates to CASSPGLNTDT. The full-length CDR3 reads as CASSPGLNTDTYTF. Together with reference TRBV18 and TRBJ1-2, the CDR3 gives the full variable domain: NAGVMQNPRHLVRRRGQEARLRCSPMKGHSHVYWYRQLPEEGLKFMVYLQKENIIDESGMPKERFSAEFPKEGPSILRIQQVVRGDSAAYFCASSPGLNTDTYTFGSGTRLTVV.

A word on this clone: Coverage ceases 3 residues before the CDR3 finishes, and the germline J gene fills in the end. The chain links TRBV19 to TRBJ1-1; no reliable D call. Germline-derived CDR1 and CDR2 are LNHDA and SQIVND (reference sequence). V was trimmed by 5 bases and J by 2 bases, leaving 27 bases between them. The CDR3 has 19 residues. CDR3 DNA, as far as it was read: TGTGCCAGTAGTCCAAGACGGGGAATACCTAATAAGCCCAACACTGAA. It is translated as CASSPRRGIPNKPNTE. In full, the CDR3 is CASSPRRGIPNKPNTEAFF. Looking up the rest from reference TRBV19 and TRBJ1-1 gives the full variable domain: DGGITQSPKYLFRKEGQNVTLSCEQNLNHDAMYWYRQDPGQGLRLIYYSQIVNDFQKGDIAEGYSVSREKKESFPLTVTSAQKNPTAFYLCASSPRRGIPNKPNTEAFFGQGTRLTVV.

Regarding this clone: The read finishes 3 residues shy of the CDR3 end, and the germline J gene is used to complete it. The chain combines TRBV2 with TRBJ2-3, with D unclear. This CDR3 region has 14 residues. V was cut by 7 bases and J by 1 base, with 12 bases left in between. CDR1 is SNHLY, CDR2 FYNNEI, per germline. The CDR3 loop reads CASTVPPGTDTQYF. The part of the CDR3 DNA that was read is TGTGCCAGCACCGTCCCGCCGGGCACAGATACG.

The CDR3 reads CASSLRNFGTDTYTF. The sequenced part of the CDR3 DNA is TGTGCCAGCAGCTTAAGGAACTTTGGAACAGATACC. The chain links TRBV7-2 to TRBJ1-2; D unclear. The CDR3 end lies 3 residues beyond the end of the read and is filled in from the germline J gene. CDR3 length: 15 residues. CDR1 SGHTA and CDR2 FQGNSA come from the germline V gene.

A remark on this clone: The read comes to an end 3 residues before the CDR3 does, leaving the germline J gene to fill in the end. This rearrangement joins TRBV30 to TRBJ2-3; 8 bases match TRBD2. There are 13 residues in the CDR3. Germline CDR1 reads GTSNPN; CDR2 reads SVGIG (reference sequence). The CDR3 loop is CAWNGGENQPQYF. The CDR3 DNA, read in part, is TGTGCCTGGAACGGGGGGGAGAATCAGCCG.

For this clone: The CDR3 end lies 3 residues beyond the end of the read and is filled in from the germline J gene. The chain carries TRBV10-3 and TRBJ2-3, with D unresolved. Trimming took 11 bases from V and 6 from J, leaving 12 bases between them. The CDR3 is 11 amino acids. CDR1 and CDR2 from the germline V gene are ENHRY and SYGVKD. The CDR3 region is CAARTADTQYF. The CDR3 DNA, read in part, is TGTGCCGCGCGAACCGCGGATACG.

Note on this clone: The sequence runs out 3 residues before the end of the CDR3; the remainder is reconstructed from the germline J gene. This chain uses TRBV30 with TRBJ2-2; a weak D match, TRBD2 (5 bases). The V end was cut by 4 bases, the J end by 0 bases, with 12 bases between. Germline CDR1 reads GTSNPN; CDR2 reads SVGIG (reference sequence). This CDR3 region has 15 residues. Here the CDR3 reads CAWMDGVANTGELFF. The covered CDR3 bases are TGTGCCTGGATGGACGGGGTCGCGAACACCGGGGAG.

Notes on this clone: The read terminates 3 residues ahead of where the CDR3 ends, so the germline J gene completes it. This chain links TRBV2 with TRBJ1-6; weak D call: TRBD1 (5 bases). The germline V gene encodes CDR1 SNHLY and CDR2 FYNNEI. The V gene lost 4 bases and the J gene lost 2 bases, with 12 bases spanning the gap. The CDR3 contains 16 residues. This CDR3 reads CASSAREAPYNSPLHF. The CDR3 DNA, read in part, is TGTGCCAGCAGTGCCAGGGAGGCCCCCTATAATTCACCC.

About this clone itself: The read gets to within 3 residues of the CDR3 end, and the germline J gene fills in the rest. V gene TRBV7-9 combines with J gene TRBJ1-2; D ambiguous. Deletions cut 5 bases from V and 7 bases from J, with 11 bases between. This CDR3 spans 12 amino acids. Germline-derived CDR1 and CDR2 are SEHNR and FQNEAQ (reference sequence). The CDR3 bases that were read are TGTGCCAGCAGCGTCGACAAGGGTGGC. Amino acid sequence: CASSVDKGG. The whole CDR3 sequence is CASSVDKGGYTF.

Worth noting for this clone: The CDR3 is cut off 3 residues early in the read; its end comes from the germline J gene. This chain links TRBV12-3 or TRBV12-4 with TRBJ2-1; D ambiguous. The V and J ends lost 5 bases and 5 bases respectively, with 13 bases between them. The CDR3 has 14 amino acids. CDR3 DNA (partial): TGTGCCAGCAGTCTCCGGAGAAGGGACAATGAG. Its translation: CASSLRRRDNE. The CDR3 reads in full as CASSLRRRDNEQFF.

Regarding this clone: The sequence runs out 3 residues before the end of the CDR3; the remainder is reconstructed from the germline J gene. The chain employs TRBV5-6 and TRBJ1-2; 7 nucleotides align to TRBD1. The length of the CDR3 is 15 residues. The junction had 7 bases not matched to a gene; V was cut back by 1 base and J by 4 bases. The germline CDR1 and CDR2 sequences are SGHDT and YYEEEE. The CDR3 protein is CASSLRDRPFYGYTF. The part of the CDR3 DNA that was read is TGTGCCAGCAGCTTGCGGGACAGACCCTTCTATGGC.

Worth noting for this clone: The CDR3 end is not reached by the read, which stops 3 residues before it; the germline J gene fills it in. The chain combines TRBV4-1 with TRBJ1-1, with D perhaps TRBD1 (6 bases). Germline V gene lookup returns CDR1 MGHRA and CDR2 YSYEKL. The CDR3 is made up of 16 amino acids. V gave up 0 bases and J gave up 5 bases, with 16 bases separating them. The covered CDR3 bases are TGCGCCAGCAGCCAAGAACTTAGGGGGTTGGGGACTGAA. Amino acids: CASSQELRGLGTE. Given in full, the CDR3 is CASSQELRGLGTEAFF.

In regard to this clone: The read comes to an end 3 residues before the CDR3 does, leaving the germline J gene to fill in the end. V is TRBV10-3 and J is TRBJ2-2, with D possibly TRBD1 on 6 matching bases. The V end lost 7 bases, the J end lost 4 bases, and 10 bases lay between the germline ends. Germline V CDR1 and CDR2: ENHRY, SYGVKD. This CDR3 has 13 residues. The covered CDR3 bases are TGTGCCATCAAACAGGGATTCACCGGGGAG. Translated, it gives CAIKQGFTGE. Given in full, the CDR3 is CAIKQGFTGELFF.

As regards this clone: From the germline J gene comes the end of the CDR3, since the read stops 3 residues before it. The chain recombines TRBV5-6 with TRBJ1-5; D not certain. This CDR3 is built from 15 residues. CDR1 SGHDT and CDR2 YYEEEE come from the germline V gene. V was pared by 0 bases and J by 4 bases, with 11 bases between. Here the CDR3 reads CASSLASGGNQPQHF. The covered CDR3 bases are TGTGCCAGCAGCTTGGCCTCTGGCGGGAATCAGCCC.

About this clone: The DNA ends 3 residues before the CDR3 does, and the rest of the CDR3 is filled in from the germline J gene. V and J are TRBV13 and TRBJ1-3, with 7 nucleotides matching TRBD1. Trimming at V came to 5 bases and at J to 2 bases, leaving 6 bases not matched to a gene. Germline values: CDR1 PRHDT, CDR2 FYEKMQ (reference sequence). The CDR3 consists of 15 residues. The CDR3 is CASSRRQGTGNTIYF. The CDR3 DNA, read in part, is TGTGCCAGCAGCCGAAGACAGGGTACTGGAAACACC. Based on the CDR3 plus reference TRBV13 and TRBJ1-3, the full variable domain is AAGVIQSPRHLIKEKRETATLKCYPIPRHDTVYWYQQGPGQDPQFLISFYEKMQSDKGSIPDRFSAQQFSDYHSELNMSSLELGDSALYFCASSRRQGTGNTIYFGEGSWLTVV.

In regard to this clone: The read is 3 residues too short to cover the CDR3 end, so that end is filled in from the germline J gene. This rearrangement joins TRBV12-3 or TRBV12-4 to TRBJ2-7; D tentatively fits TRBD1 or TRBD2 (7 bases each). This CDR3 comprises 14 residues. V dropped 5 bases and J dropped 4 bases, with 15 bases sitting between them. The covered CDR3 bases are TGTGCCAGCAGTCGGGGAGGGGGCCTGTACGAG. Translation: CASSRGGGLYE. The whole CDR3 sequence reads CASSRGGGLYEQYF.

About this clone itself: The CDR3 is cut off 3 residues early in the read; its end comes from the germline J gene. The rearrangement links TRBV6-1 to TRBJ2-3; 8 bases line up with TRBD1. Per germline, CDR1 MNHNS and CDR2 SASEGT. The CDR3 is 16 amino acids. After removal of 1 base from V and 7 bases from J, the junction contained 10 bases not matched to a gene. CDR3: CASSEEAGGAINTQYF. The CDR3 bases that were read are TGTGCCAGCAGTGAAGAAGCAGGGGGCGCAATTAATACG.